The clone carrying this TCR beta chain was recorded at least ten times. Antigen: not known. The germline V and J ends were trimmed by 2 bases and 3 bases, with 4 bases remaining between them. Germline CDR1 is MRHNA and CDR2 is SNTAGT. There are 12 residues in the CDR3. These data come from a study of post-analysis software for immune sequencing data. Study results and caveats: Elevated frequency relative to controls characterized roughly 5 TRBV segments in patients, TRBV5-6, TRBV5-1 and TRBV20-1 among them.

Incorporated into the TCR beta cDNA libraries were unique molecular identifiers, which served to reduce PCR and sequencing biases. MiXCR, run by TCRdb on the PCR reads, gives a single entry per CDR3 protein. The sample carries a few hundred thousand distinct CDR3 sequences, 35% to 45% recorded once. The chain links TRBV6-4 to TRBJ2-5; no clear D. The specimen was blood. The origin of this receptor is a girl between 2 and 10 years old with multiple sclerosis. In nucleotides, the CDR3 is TGTGCCAGCAGTGACAGGGAAGAGACCCAGTACTTC. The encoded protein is CASSDREETQYF.